This entry lists 32 T cell receptor beta chains sequenced from one sample in a study of T cell responses to AZD1222 COVID-19 vaccine. Measured with immunoSEQ multiplex PCR; TCRdb has only the in-frame clones, and not every one. The table has around 80,000 clones, more than 85% seen once. The specimen comprised peripheral blood, sampled 28 days after the second AZD1222 dose. The receptors were gathered from an adult who received the AZD1222 COVID-19 vaccine.

CDR3 nucleotide sequence: TGTGCCAGCAGCCCGGGGGGTATGAACACTGAAGCTTTCTTT. Amino acids: CASSPGGMNTEAFF. The chain couples TRBV7-2 to TRBJ1-1; a weak D match, TRBD1 (5 bases). CDR1 and CDR2 (germline): SGHTA, FQGNSA. This CDR3 region has 14 residues. The V end was cut by 5 bases, the J end by 0 bases, with 10 bases between.

CDR3 region: CASSDRANEQFF. DNA of the CDR3: TGTGCCAGCAGTGACCGTGCTAATGAGCAGTTCTTC. This chain links TRBV6-1 with TRBJ2-1; D gene ambiguous. This CDR3 is 12 amino acids long. V lost 3 bases to trimming and J lost 7 bases, with 7 bases between them. The germline V gene encodes CDR1 MNHNS and CDR2 SASEGT.

This clone was seen only once. The J gene is TRBJ1-3, the V gene TRBV13, with D hard to call. This CDR3 is built from 17 residues. CDR1 is PRHDT, CDR2 FYEKMQ, per germline (reference sequence). V lost 2 bases, J lost 4 bases, and 18 bases lay in between. CDR3 nucleotide sequence: TGTGCCAGCAGCTTATACTGGAGAGGGTCTGGGGGAAACACCATATATTTT. It is translated as CASSLYWRGSGGNTIYF.

The rearrangement joins TRBV28 to TRBJ2-5; the match to TRBD1 covers 10 bases. Germline trimming cut 4 bases from V and 2 bases from J; bases unmatched to any gene: 4. The germline V gene encodes CDR1 MDHEN and CDR2 SYDVKM. The CDR3 runs to 15 residues. This chain's CDR3 is CASSSGQGVQETQYF. CDR3 in DNA: TGTGCCAGCAGTTCCGGACAGGGGGTGCAAGAGACCCAGTACTTC.

The sample holds a few counts of this clone. The chain joins TRBV7-3 to TRBJ1-1; D is ambiguous. Germline V gene sequence: CDR1 SGHTA, CDR2 FQGTGA. Between the trimmed V and J ends, which lost 0 bases and 10 bases, there was a span of 12 bases. The CDR3 spans 13 residues. The CDR3 region is CASSLTSGSGAFF. CDR3 sequence (DNA): TGTGCCAGCAGCTTAACAAGTGGAAGTGGAGCTTTCTTT.

This chain joins TRBV7-2 and TRBJ1-6; a possible D gene is TRBD1 (5 bases). CDR1 and CDR2 (germline): SGHTA, FQGNSA. This CDR3 region has 17 residues. The V end lost 0 bases, the J end lost 3 bases, and 12 bases lay between the germline ends. CDR3 loop: CASSLALAGSYNSPLHF. Written as DNA, the CDR3 is TGTGCCAGCAGCTTAGCGCTGGCAGGGAGCTATAATTCACCCCTCCACTTT.

The chain recombines TRBV24-1 with TRBJ2-1; D tentatively reads TRBD1 or TRBD2 (5 bases each). The CDR3 covers 13 residues. The V gene's germline CDR1 is KGHDR and CDR2 SFDVKD. Trimming left V 12 bases short and J 8 bases short, with 19 bases between. The CDR3 nucleotides read TGTGCCTCAGGACTGCCAGGGATCGATGAGCAGTTCTTC. This gives the protein CASGLPGIDEQFF.

The chain has TRBV9 and TRBJ2-7; maybe TRBD2 (5 bases). Germline lookup yields CDR1 SGDLS and CDR2 YYNGEE. Trimming stripped 0 bases from V and 2 bases from J, with 12 bases between. The CDR3 spans 15 residues. The CDR3 spells CASSVELGAAYEQYF. The CDR3 bases are TGTGCCAGCAGCGTAGAGCTAGGAGCGGCCTACGAGCAGTACTTC.

The chain has TRBV2 and TRBJ2-5; tentative D call: TRBD2 (5 bases). Trimming shortened V by 6 bases and J by 2 bases, and 13 bases separated the two germline ends. The germline CDR1 and CDR2 sequences are SNHLY and FYNNEI. The CDR3 is 14 residues long. The CDR3 sequence is CASREVAQQETQYF. Here the CDR3 DNA reads TGTGCCAGCAGGGAGGTAGCGCAACAAGAGACCCAGTACTTC.

The rearrangement joins TRBV7-3 to TRBJ2-2; 8 bases align to TRBD2. Looked up from germline, CDR1 is SGHTA and CDR2 is FQGTGA. Trimming took 1 base from V and 5 from J; bases not matched to a gene: 6. The CDR3 has 16 residues. In nucleotides, the CDR3 is TGTGCCAGCAGCTTAAACCCCGGGACTAGGACCGGGGAGCTGTTTTTT. Translation gives CASSLNPGTRTGELFF. Full variable domain (rest looked up from reference TRBV7-3 and TRBJ2-2): GAGVSQTPSNKVTEKGKYVELRCDPISGHTALYWYRQSLGQGPEFLIYFQGTGAADDSGLPNDRFFAVRPEGSVSTLKIQRTERGDSAVYLCASSLNPGTRTGELFFGEGSRLTVL.

The chain combines TRBV2 with TRBJ1-2, with no clear D. This CDR3 is built from 14 residues. V was pared by 0 bases and J by 5 bases, with 10 bases between. CDR1 is SNHLY and CDR2 is FYNNEI in the germline V gene. CDR3 DNA sequence: TGTGCCAGCAGTGAAGCGAGGGAAGGGTATGGCTACACCTTC. Encoded protein: CASSEAREGYGYTF. Full variable domain (remainder filled in from reference TRBV2 and TRBJ1-2): EPEVTQTPSHQVTQMGQEVILRCVPISNHLYFYWYRQILGQKVEFLVSFYNNEISEKSEIFDDQFSVERPDGSNFTLKIRSTKLEDSAMYFCASSEAREGYGYTFGSGTRLTVV.

The V call is TRBV2, the J call TRBJ2-1; 10 bases are shared with TRBD2. CDR3 length: 15 residues. The ends lost 2 bases at V and 6 bases at J; junction bases unmatched: 4. CDR1 and CDR2 from the germline V gene are SNHLY and FYNNEI. CDR3 in DNA: TGTGCCAGCAGTGAATTAGCGGGAGGAATCAATGAGCAGTTCTTC. It codes for CASSELAGGINEQFF.

This rearrangement joins TRBV7-8 to TRBJ1-1; D is unresolved. CDR3 size: 15 residues. Trimming pared 0 bases from V and 2 bases from J, leaving 10 bases between. Germline CDR1 reads SGHVS; CDR2 reads FQNEAQ. The CDR3 protein is CASSLAYGPNTEAFF. The CDR3 DNA reads as TGTGCCAGCAGCTTAGCCTACGGACCTAACACTGAAGCTTTCTTT. Variable domain in full (rest from reference TRBV7-8 and TRBJ1-1): GAGVSQSPRYKVAKRGQDVALRCDPISGHVSLFWYQQALGQGPEFLTYFQNEAQLDKSGLPSDRFFAERPEGSVSTLKIQRTQQEDSAVYLCASSLAYGPNTEAFFGQGTRLTVV.

J is TRBJ1-2 and V is TRBV18; 7 nucleotides agree with TRBD1. Losses at the gene ends were 4 bases for V and 4 bases for J; bases not matched to a gene: 3. This CDR3 contains 13 residues. Germline V lookup: CDR1 KGHSH, CDR2 LQKENI. In DNA form, the CDR3 reads TGTGCCAGCTCACACCGGGACAGCTATGGCTACACCTTC. It yields the protein CASSHRDSYGYTF.

V gene TRBV6-5 combines with J gene TRBJ1-5; 7 nucleotides line up with TRBD1. CDR3 size: 14 residues. The V gene's germline CDR1 is MNHEY and CDR2 SVGAGI. V was pared by 6 bases and J by 5 bases, with 7 bases of the junction left unmatched. The CDR3 reads CASRPNRGDQPQHF. CDR3 DNA: TGTGCCAGCAGGCCCAACAGGGGCGATCAGCCCCAGCATTTT.

The rearrangement uses TRBV7-6 and TRBJ1-5, with TRBD1 identical over 7 bases. The CDR3 is made up of 16 amino acids. Germline V CDR1 and CDR2: SGHVS, FNYEAQ. J gave up 6 bases and V 3 bases, and 11 bases lay outside the gene matches. In DNA, the CDR3 is TGTGCCAGCAGCTTGGGCGCAGGGGGGGTAGTTCAGCCCCAGCATTTT. Translation: CASSLGAGGVVQPQHF.

The V and J genes are TRBV28 and TRBJ1-6, with 9 positions matching TRBD1. The CDR3 loop spans 16 amino acids. Trimming cost V 7 bases and J 4 bases; bases outside gene matches: 8. Per germline, CDR1 MDHEN and CDR2 SYDVKM. The CDR3 DNA follows: TGTGCCAGCATGGGACAGGGAGGGCGGTATAATTCACCCCTCCACTTT. It specifies CASMGQGGRYNSPLHF.

The rearrangement uses TRBV28 and TRBJ1-4; the D gene is possibly TRBD1 (5 bases). This CDR3 is built from 18 residues. The ends were cut back, 2 bases at V and 0 bases at J, with 16 bases in the middle. CDR1 is MDHEN and CDR2 is SYDVKM in the germline V gene. The CDR3 loop reads CASSLRGEGFSTNEKLFF. CDR3 nucleotides: TGTGCCAGCAGTTTACGGGGGGAGGGTTTCTCAACTAATGAAAAACTGTTTTTT. Looking up the rest from reference TRBV28 and TRBJ1-4 gives the full variable domain: DVKVTQSSRYLVKRTGEKVFLECVQDMDHENMFWYRQDPGLGLRLIYFSYDVKMKEKGDIPEGYSVSREKKERFSLILESASTNQTSMYLCASSLRGEGFSTNEKLFFGSGTQLSVL.

The chain joins TRBV28 to TRBJ1-2, with a tentative D call TRBD1 (6 bases). The CDR3 length is 15 residues. Between the trimmed V and J ends, which lost 3 bases and 7 bases, there was a span of 18 bases. In germline, CDR1 is MDHEN, CDR2 SYDVKM. The chain's CDR3 is CASSFHREGLGGYTF. CDR3 nucleotides: TGTGCCAGCAGTTTCCACAGGGAGGGGTTAGGTGGCTACACCTTC.

This clone was seen once. This rearrangement joins TRBV18 to TRBJ2-1; D is possibly TRBD2 (6 bases). Germline assignment: CDR1 KGHSH and CDR2 LQKENI. This CDR3 contains 14 residues. Trimming left V 3 bases short and J 10 bases short, with 16 bases between. CDR3 coding DNA: TGTGCCAGCTCACCGTCGCGGGACTCGGGGGAGCAGTTCTTC. This codes for CASSPSRDSGEQFF. The whole variable domain, filled in from reference TRBV18 and TRBJ2-1, reads NAGVMQNPRHLVRRRGQEARLRCSPMKGHSHVYWYRQLPEEGLKFMVYLQKENIIDESGMPKERFSAEFPKEGPSILRIQQVVRGDSAAYFCASSPSRDSGEQFFGPGTRLTVL.

This clone is a singleton in its sample. The CDR3 is CASRHRGGETQYF. In DNA, the CDR3 is TGTGCCAGCAGACACCGGGGTGGAGAGACCCAGTACTTC. The V and J genes are TRBV28 and TRBJ2-5; maybe TRBD2 (5 bases). Between the trimmed V and J ends, which lost 6 bases and 4 bases, there was a span of 12 bases. The CDR3 totals 13 residues. Germline values: CDR1 MDHEN, CDR2 SYDVKM.

The V gene is TRBV5-1, the J gene TRBJ1-3; D call uncertain. Germline CDR1 SGHRS, CDR2 YFSETQ. Trimming left V 4 bases short and J 0 bases short, with 11 bases between. The CDR3 consists of 15 residues. The CDR3: CASSPPRDSGNTIYF. The CDR3 bases are TGCGCCAGCAGCCCCCCACGGGACTCTGGAAACACCATATATTTT.

This chain joins TRBV21-1 and TRBJ2-5; the table names TRBD1, a call not compared with the DNA. TRBV21-1 is listed as a pseudogene. The CDR3 sequence is 10 residues long. CDR3 DNA: TGTGCCAGCAGCAAAGGACAGGCCAACTTC. It encodes CASSKGQANF.

The V call is TRBV7-2, the J call TRBJ2-6; D call uncertain. The CDR3 runs 15 residues. CDR1 SGHTA and CDR2 FQGNSA come from the germline V gene. V shed 5 bases and J shed 4 bases, with 12 bases lying between them. The CDR3 nucleotides are TGTGCCAGCAGCCCATGGCAAGGGGGGGCCAACGTCCTGACTTTC. Encoded protein: CASSPWQGGANVLTF.

V usage is TRBV10-1 and J usage is TRBJ2-3, with 11 bases matching TRBD2. The CDR3 loop spans 17 amino acids. Unmatched junction bases numbered 7, after V lost 4 bases and J lost 1 base. Per germline, CDR1 WNHNN and CDR2 SYGVQD (reference sequence). The CDR3 here is CASSAETSGRGTDTQYF. CDR3 DNA: TGCGCCAGCAGTGCGGAAACTAGCGGGAGAGGCACAGATACGCAGTATTTT.

The chain links TRBV28 to TRBJ1-2; D possibly corresponds to TRBD1 (6 bases). Trimming pared 3 bases from V and 5 bases from J, leaving 13 bases between. The CDR3 runs 14 residues. From germline, CDR1 is MDHEN and CDR2 SYDVKM. CDR3 sequence: CASSFSGGRYGYTF. CDR3 bases: TGTGCCAGCAGTTTTTCGGGGGGGCGGTATGGCTACACCTTC.

V usage is TRBV5-1 and J usage is TRBJ1-2; 10 bases line up with TRBD1. CDR3 length: 15 residues. CDR1 is SGHRS, CDR2 YFSETQ, per germline. V trimming: 4 bases; J trimming: 8 bases; junction bases outside the gene matches: 11. The CDR3 nucleotides read TGCGCCAGCAGCGAAAACCCGGGACAGGGGCGCGGCTACACCTTC. As protein: CASSENPGQGRGYTF.

J is TRBJ2-3 and V is TRBV6-6, with D unresolved. V gave up 8 bases and J gave up 4 bases, with 10 bases separating them. Germline values: CDR1 MNHNY, CDR2 SVGAGI (reference sequence). The CDR3 consists of 12 residues. The CDR3 DNA follows: TGTGCCAGCGGACCGGGCCCAGATACGCAGTATTTT. It codes for CASGPGPDTQYF.

The CDR3 sequence: CASSLSGGQKNIQYF. The CDR3 DNA reads TGTGCCAGCAGCTTGTCGGGAGGGCAAAAAAACATTCAGTACTTC. The V call is TRBV7-2, the J call TRBJ2-4; 8 bases are a match to TRBD2. Germline assignment: CDR1 SGHTA and CDR2 FQGNSA. CDR3 length equals 15 residues. The ends lost 3 bases at V and 4 bases at J; junction bases unmatched: 5.

This chain connects TRBV28 to TRBJ2-3; D unclear. Trimming cost V 5 bases and J 1 base, with 7 bases left between them. Germline lookup yields CDR1 MDHEN and CDR2 SYDVKM. The CDR3 contains 13 residues. CDR3: CASSSGGTDTQYF. The CDR3 DNA reads TGTGCCAGCAGTAGTGGGGGCACAGATACGCAGTATTTT.

This clone was detected only once. The chain recombines TRBV10-3 with TRBJ1-1; TRBD1 might be the D (6 bases). The CDR3 has 13 amino acids. In germline, CDR1 is ENHRY, CDR2 SYGVKD. The germline V and J ends were trimmed by 5 bases and 6 bases, with 13 bases remaining between them. Here the CDR3 reads CAISRQENAEAFF. The CDR3 DNA reads as TGTGCCATCAGTCGACAGGAGAATGCTGAAGCTTTCTTT.

This rearrangement joins TRBV28 to TRBJ2-7; TRBD1 matches 9 bases. Germline CDR1 is MDHEN and CDR2 is SYDVKM. The V segment lost 5 bases and the J segment 6 bases; nucleotides outside the gene matches: 11. This CDR3 has 15 amino acids. The CDR3 protein is CASSTPGQGGSEQYF. CDR3 DNA sequence: TGTGCCAGCAGTACACCGGGACAGGGAGGGTCCGAGCAGTACTTC. Full variable domain (remainder filled in from reference TRBV28 and TRBJ2-7): DVKVTQSSRYLVKRTGEKVFLECVQDMDHENMFWYRQDPGLGLRLIYFSYDVKMKEKGDIPEGYSVSREKKERFSLILESASTNQTSMYLCASSTPGQGGSEQYFGPGTRLTVT.